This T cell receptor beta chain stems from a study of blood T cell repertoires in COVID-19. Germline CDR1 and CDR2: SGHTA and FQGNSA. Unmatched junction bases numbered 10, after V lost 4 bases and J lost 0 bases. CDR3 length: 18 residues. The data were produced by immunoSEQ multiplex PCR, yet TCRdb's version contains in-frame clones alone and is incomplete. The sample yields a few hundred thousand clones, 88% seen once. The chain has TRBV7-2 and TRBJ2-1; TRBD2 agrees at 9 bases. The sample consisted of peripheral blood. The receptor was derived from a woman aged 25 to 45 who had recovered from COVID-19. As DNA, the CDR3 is TGTGCCAGCAGCTCCCCGGGCGGGGGGGGTAGCTCCTACAATGAGCAGTTCTTC. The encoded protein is CASSSPGGGGSSYNEQFF.